This TCR beta chain was obtained from a study of monozygotic twins with inflammatory bowel disease. TCRdb reprocessed the 5' RACE reads, keeping one entry per CDR3 protein, no DNA. The sample table includes approximately 400,000 distinct CDR3 sequences. Germline CDR1 is SGHRS and CDR2 is YFSETQ. The CDR3 is 13 residues long. Sequenced material: blood. The origin of this receptor is a human donor with ulcerative colitis or Crohn's disease, or a healthy co-twin of an affected twin (not recorded which). J is TRBJ1-1 and V is TRBV5-1; TCRdb proposes TRBD1, but this gene call is untestable without DNA. The CDR3 reads CASSLRGKAEAFF.